The clone carrying this T cell receptor (beta chain) has a count of ten or more. This specimen belongs to a study of T cell repertoires in cytomegalovirus infection. Trimming left V 3 bases short and J 0 bases short, with 17 bases between. This CDR3 is built from 17 residues. The germline V gene has CDR1 MNHEY and CDR2 SVGAGI. TCRdb reprocessed the reads with MiXCR, giving one entry per CDR3 protein. The sample records hundreds of thousands of distinct CDR3 sequences, about 23% being singletons. The receptor's source is a human donor in good health (CMV status not recorded). Some clones in this sample may be carry-over from other donors' samples. The chain carries TRBV6-5 and TRBJ1-1; unclear D gene. The sample consisted of CD8+ T cells from PBMCs. CDR3 amino acids: CASSYRVSVRMNTEAFF. The CDR3 nucleotides read TGTGCCAGCAGTTATCGGGTATCCGTAAGAATGAACACTGAAGCTTTCTTT.